Listed here is a single T cell receptor (beta chain). Its matching antigen is unknown. The data are from a study of cytomegalovirus exposure and HLA in healthy donors. Study-level points and caveats: There were reportedly fewer N-insertions in an Asian-associated ancestry cluster than the roughly 700-donor mean, in a later analysis. Later genetic work tied a missense DCLRE1C variant to beta-chain V and J trimming.

The CDR3 runs 19 residues. Germline assignment: CDR1 MDHEN and CDR2 SYDVKM. PCR amplification relied on 60 Vbeta primers (plus 13 Jbeta primers). Profiled with immunoSEQ multiplex PCR; TCRdb holds only in-frame clones, not every one. The sample includes about 50,000 clones, roughly 72% of them seen just once. What was sequenced was PBMCs. The rearrangement joins TRBV28 to TRBJ2-5; 8 nucleotides align to TRBD1. The end of the DNA fits TRBJ2-7 better, so the J call may be wrong. The clonotype originates from a woman aged 45 to 65 in good health and CMV-seronegative. The CDR3 nucleotides are TGTGCCAGCAGCCCAGGACAGGGAGGTGCAGAGGGCCTTTCCTACGAGCAGTACTTC. Protein product: CASSPGQGGAEGLSYEQYF.